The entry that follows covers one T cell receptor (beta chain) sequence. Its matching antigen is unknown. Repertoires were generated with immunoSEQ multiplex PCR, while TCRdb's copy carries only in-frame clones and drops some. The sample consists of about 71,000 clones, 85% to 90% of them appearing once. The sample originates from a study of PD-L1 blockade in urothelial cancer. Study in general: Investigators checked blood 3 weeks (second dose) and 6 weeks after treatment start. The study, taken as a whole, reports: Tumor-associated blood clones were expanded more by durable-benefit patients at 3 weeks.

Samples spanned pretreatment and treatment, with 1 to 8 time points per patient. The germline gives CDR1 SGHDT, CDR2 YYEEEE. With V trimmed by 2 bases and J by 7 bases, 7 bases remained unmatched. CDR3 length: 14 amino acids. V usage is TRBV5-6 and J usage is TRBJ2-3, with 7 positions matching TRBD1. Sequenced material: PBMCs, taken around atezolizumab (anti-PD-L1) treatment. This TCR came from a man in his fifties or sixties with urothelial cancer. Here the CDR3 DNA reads TGTGCCAGCAGCTTCTCCGGGACAGCAAATACGCAGTATTTT. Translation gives CASSFSGTANTQYF. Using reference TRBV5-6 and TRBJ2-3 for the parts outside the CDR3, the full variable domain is DAGVTQSPTHLIKTRGQQVTLRCSPKSGHDTVSWYQQALGQGPQFIFQYYEEEERQRGNFPDRFSGHQFPNYSSELNVNALLLGDSALYLCASSFSGTANTQYFGPGTRLTVL.